The clone carrying this TCR beta chain appeared many times. The antigen is not known. This specimen belongs to a study of blood T cells in healthy people across ages. Findings of the study overall: Researchers deemed the diversity estimates from one million T cells underestimates.

A second roughly 6 to 11 cycle PCR used barcoded and J-beta primers. Each cDNA molecule was tagged by a template-switch adaptor with 12 random nucleotides. Sequencing of every sample gave 2.5 million or more CDR3-containing paired-end reads. MiXCR, applied by TCRdb to the 5' RACE reads, yields one record per CDR3 protein. Among hundreds of thousands of distinct CDR3 sequences listed, under 25% were seen once. Total RNA extraction produced at least 5 micrograms (per sample) for the study. The material sequenced was blood. The clonotype originates from a man in his 70s in good health.

CDR3 sequence reads: CSAGLTSRYEQYF. As DNA, the CDR3 is TGCAGTGCTGGCTTAACTAGCCGCTACGAGCAGTACTTC. The J gene is TRBJ2-7, the V gene TRBV20-1; D perhaps matches TRBD2 (6 bases). The CDR3 length is 13 residues. Germline lookup yields CDR1 DFQATT and CDR2 SNEGSKA (reference sequence). V was shortened by 5 bases and J by 3 bases, with 14 bases between the two germline ends.